This T cell receptor (beta chain) was documented in a study of identifying expanded T cells in peripheral blood. Study outcomes and limitations: Differentially abundant clones: roughly 1.2 between replicates, roughly 16 at 2 to 3 weeks, more than 18 at four. Variance in clone template counts between two-week samples significantly increased with total template count across all healthy donors.

Data came from immunoSEQ multiplex PCR; TCRdb stores just in-frame clones and leaves some out. The data show 90,000 to 95,000 clones, 88% seen once. Regarding this clone: Its specificity is unknown. One end of the junction fails to match germline, which may point to a read error.

During the collection period, no donor immune events like infections were recorded. Germline-derived CDR1 and CDR2 are MNHNS and SASEGT. CDR3 length: 15 residues. The sequenced material came from blood. This TCR was sampled from a person between 18 and 75 years old in good health. The J gene is TRBJ2-7, the V gene TRBV6-1, with 7 nucleotides matching TRBD1. DNA for the CDR3: TGTGCCAGCAGCGAAGGGTGGGACAGCTCCTACGAGCAGTACTTC. It translates to CASSEGWDSSYEQYF.